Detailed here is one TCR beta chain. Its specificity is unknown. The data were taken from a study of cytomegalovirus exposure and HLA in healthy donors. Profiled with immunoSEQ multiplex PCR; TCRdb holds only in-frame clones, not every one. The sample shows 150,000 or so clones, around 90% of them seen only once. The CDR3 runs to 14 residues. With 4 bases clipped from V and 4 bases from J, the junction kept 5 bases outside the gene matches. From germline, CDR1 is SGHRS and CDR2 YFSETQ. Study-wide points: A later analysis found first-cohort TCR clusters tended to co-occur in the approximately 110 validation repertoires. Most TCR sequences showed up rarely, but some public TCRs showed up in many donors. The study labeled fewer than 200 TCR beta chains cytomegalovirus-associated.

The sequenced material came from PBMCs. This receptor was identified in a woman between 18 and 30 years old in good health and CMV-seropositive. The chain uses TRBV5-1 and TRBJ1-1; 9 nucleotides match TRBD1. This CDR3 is CASSLTGGGTEAFF. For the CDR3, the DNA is TGCGCCAGCAGCCTGACAGGGGGAGGCACTGAAGCTTTCTTT.